This TCR beta chain came from a study of cytomegalovirus exposure and HLA in healthy donors. PCR amplification relied on 60 Vbeta primers (plus 13 Jbeta primers). Clones were sequenced by immunoSEQ multiplex PCR, and TCRdb holds only the in-frame ones, with some missing. The data show tens of thousands of clones, with approximately 78% seen just once and about 3.2% held by the top ten. Details on this clone: Its antigen is undetermined.

Findings and limits, study-wide: Excluded were some V segments that proved indistinguishable, including TRBV6-2 and TRBV6-3. Trimming of TCR beta V- and J-genes showed a link, identified in a later analysis, to a missense DCLRE1C variant. Cytomegalovirus-associated status was assigned to fewer than 200 TCR beta chains. A later look showed TCR association rates differing by HLA locus, highest for DRB1 and lowest for HLA-C.

The CDR3 consists of 14 residues. Germline values: CDR1 LNHDA, CDR2 SQIVND (reference sequence). The V end lost 3 bases, the J end lost 5 bases, and 13 bases lay between the germline ends. The chain couples TRBV19 to TRBJ2-5, with TRBD1 as a possible D gene (5 bases). The sequencing input was PBMCs. The origin of this receptor is a woman between 25 and 40 years old in good health and CMV-seronegative. Written as DNA, the CDR3 is TGTGCCAGTAGTATGAGAGCAGGGTTGGAGACCCAGTACTTC. Translation gives CASSMRAGLETQYF.